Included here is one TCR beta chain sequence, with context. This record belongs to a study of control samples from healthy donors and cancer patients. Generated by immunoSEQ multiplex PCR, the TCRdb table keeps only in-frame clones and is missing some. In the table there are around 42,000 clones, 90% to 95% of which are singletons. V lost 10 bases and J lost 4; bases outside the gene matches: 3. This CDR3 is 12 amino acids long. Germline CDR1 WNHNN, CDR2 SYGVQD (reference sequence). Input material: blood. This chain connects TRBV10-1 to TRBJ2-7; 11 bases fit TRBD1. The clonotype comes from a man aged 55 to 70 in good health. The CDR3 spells CATGTGGYEQYF. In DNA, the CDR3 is TGCGCCACCGGGACAGGGGGTTACGAGCAGTACTTC.